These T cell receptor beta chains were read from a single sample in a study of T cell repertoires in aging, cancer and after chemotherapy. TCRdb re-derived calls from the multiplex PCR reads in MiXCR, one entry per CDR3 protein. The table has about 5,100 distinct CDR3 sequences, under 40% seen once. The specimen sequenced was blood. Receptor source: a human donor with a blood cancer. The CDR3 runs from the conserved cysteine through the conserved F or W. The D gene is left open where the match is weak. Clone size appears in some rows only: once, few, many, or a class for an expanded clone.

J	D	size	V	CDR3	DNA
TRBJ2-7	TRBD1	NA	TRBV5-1	CASSSGTDYEQYF	TGCGCCAGCAGCTCCGGGACAGACTACGAGCAGTACTTC
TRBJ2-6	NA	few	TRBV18	CASSPRAGDGSGANVLTF	TGTGCCAGCTCACCACGGGCAGGGGATGGATCTGGGGCCAACGTCCTGACTTTC
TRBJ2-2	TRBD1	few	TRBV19	CASSRQGVAGELFF	TGTGCCAGTAGTCGACAGGGGGTAGCCGGGGAGCTGTTTTTT
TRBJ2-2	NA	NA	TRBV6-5	CASSYGLNYEQYFGSGELFF	NA
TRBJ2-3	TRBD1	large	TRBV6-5	CASSGTGGTSDTQYF	TGTGCCAGCAGTGGGACAGGGGGTACTTCAGATACGCAGTATTTT
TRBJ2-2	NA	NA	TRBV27	CASSLGRNTGELFF	TGTGCCAGCAGCTTAGGGCGTAACACCGGGGAGCTGTTTTTT
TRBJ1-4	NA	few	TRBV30	CAWNRDGEKLFF	TGTGCCTGGAACAGGGATGGCGAAAAACTGTTTTTT
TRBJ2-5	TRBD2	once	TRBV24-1	CATSGTSGQETQYF	TGTGCCACCAGTGGAACTAGCGGACAAGAGACCCAGTACTTC
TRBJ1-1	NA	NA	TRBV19	CASRDQNTEAFF	TGTGCCAGTAGGGATCAGAACACTGAAGCTTTCTTT
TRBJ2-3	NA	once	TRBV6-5	CASSLSVPNTQYF	TGTGCCAGCAGTTTATCCGTCCCTAATACGCAGTATTTT
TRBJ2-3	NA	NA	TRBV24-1	CATGGPSTDTQYF	TGTGCCACCGGGGGCCCTAGCACAGATACGCAGTATTTT
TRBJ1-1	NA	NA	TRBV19	CASSSLDRLNTEAFF	TGTGCCAGTAGTTCCTTAGACAGACTGAACACTGAAGCTTTCTTT
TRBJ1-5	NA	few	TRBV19	CASTPRSSNQPQHF	TGTGCCAGTACCCCGAGGAGCAGCAATCAGCCCCAGCATTTT
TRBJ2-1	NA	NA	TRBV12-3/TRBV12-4	CASTEVERTYNEQFF	TGTGCCAGCACCGAAGTCGAGAGGACCTACAATGAGCAGTTCTTC
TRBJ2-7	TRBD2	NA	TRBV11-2	CASSLGPAGGGSYEQYF	TGTGCCAGCAGCTTAGGCCCAGCGGGGGGGGGCTCCTACGAGCAGTACTTC
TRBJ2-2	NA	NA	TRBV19	CASSMYGTGELFF	TGTGCCAGTAGTATGTACGGCACCGGGGAGCTGTTTTTT
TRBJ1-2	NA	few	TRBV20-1	CSATPGSGYTF	TGCAGTGCTACGCCGGGAAGTGGCTACACCTTC
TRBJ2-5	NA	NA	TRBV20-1	CSAAGFGAQETQYF	TGCAGTGCTGCGGGTTTTGGGGCCCAAGAGACCCAGTACTTC
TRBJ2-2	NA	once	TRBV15	CATQRPEGGELFF	TGTGCCACCCAAAGACCCGAGGGCGGGGAGCTGTTTTTT
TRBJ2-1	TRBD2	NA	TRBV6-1	CASSEASGGRNEQFF	TGTGCCAGCAGTGAAGCTAGCGGGGGTCGGAATGAGCAGTTCTTC
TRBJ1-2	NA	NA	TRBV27	CASKASAHYGYTF	TGTGCCAGCAAGGCCTCTGCCCACTATGGCTACACCTTC
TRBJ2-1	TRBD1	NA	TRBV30	CAWTADRGPYNEQFF	TGTGCCTGGACCGCCGACAGGGGCCCCTACAATGAGCAGTTCTTC
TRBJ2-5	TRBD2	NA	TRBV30	CAGGDKGLQETQYF	TGTGCCGGGGGGGATAAGGGTCTCCAAGAGACCCAGTACTTC
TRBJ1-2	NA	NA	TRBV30	CAWSVARLTIWGYTF	TGTGCCTGGAGTGTCGCGAGGTTGACTATATGGGGCTACACCTTC
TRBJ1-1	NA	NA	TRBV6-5	CASPKPGANTEAFF	TGTGCCAGCCCCAAGCCGGGGGCGAACACTGAAGCTTTCTTT
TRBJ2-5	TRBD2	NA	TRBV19	CASSRTSGTGHPQYF	TGTGCCAGTAGTCGGACTAGCGGAACGGGGCATCCCCAGTACTTC
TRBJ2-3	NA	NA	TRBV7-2	CASSLTSADTQYF	TGTGCCAGCAGCTTAACTTCCGCAGATACGCAGTATTTT
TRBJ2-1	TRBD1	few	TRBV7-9	CASSSGQLSEQFF	TGTGCCAGCAGCTCGGGACAGCTAAGTGAGCAGTTCTTC
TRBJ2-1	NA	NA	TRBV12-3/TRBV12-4	CASSFDRPNEQFF	TGTGCCAGCAGTTTTGACCGCCCCAATGAGCAGTTCTTC
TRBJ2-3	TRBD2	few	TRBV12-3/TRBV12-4	CASTNGGFTDTQYF	TGTGCCAGCACGAACGGGGGGTTCACAGATACGCAGTATTTT
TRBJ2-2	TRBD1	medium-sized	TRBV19	CATTATGGVGNTGELFF	TGTGCCACTACTGCGACAGGGGGCGTCGGAAACACCGGGGAGCTGTTTTTT
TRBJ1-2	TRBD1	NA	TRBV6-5	CASSGTGPKGYTF	TGCGCCAGCAGCGGGACAGGGCCGAAGGGCTACACCTTC
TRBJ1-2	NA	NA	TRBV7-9	CASSLEGEGVSYGYTF	TGTGCCAGCAGCTTGGAGGGGGAGGGGGTCTCCTATGGCTACACCTTC
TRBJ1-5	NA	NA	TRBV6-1	CATDTQGKRQPQHF	TGTGCCACCGATACACAGGGAAAGCGTCAGCCCCAGCATTTT
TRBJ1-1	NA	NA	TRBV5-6	CASSFGMNTEAFF	TGTGCCAGCAGCTTCGGGATGAACACTGAAGCTTTCTTT
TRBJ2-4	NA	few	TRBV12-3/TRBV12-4	CASRDTVAKNIQYF	TGTGCCAGCAGGGACACTGTAGCCAAAAACATTCAGTACTTC
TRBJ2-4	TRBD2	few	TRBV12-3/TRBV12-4	CASSPSSGGANIQYF	TGTGCCAGCAGTCCCTCAAGCGGGGGGGCAAACATTCAGTACTTC
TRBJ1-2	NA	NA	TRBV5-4	CASSFGGSQIPYTF	TGTGCCAGCAGCTTCGGGGGATCTCAGATACCCTACACCTTC
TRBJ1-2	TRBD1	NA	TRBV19	CASRDQGQGRGGYTF	TGTGCCAGTAGAGATCAGGGACAGGGGAGGGGTGGCTACACCTTC
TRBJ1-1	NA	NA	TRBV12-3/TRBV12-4	CASSPVGGTEAFF	TGTGCCAGCAGTCCGGTGGGGGGCACTGAAGCTTTCTTT
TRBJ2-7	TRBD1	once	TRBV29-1	CSHTGGGYYEQYF	TGCAGCCACACAGGGGGTGGGTACTACGAGCAGTACTTC
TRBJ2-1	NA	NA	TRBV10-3	CAIGTGDRNEQFF	TGTGCCATAGGAACAGGTGATCGTAATGAGCAGTTCTTC
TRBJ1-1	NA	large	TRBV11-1	CASSLDGAGTEAFF	TGTGCCAGCAGCTTAGACGGGGCTGGGACTGAAGCTTTCTTT
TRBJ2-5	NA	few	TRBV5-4	CASSPGTANLAAQYF	TGTGCCAGCAGCCCCGGGACAGCCAATCTAGCGGCCCAGTACTTC
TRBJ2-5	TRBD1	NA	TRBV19	CASSIGTGGEPQYF	TGTGCCAGTAGTATAGGGACAGGGGGCGAGCCCCAGTACTTC
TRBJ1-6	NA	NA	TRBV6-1	CASSYYRIRSPLHF	TGTGCCAGCAGTTACTACAGGATTCGGTCACCCCTCCACTTT
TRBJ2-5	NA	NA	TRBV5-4	CASSSGEMGTQYF	TGTGCCAGCAGCTCGGGTGAGATGGGGACCCAGTACTTC
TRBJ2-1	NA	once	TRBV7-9	CASSSREGLYNEQFF	TGTGCCAGCAGCTCCCGTGAAGGATTATACAATGAGCAGTTCTTC
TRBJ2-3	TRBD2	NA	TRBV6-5	CASRVAGGLPDTQYF	TGTGCCAGCAGAGTAGCGGGGGGGCTCCCAGATACGCAGTATTTT
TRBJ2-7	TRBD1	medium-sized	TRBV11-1	CASGLWDRAYEQYF	TGTGCCAGCGGGCTTTGGGACAGGGCTTACGAGCAGTACTTC
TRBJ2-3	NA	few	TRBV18	CASSPTSVTDTQYF	TGTGCCAGCTCACCGACTAGTGTCACAGATACGCAGTATTTT
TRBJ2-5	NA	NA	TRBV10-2	CASSDVGVSETQYF	TGCGCCAGCAGTGATGTCGGGGTATCGGAGACCCAGTACTTC
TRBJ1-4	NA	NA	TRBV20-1	CSARRGKLFF	TGCAGTGCAAGAAGGGGGAAACTGTTTTTT
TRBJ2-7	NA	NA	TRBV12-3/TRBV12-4	CASSSMEGGGYEQYF	TGTGCCAGCAGTTCGATGGAGGGCGGAGGCTACGAGCAGTACTTC